This T cell receptor beta chain was captured by sequencing in a study of blood T cell repertoires in COVID-19. The junction had 5 bases not matched to a gene; V was cut back by 2 bases and J by 0 bases. Germline lookup yields CDR1 SGHNT and CDR2 YYREEE (reference sequence). The CDR3 totals 18 residues. Assay: immunoSEQ multiplex PCR; the TCRdb copy retains only in-frame clones and omits some. The table shows hundreds of thousands of clones, with 75% to 90% occurring only once. The gene calls are TRBV5-4 and TRBJ2-6; TRBD1 aligns across 10 bases. This TCR was sampled from a man younger than 30 who had recovered from COVID-19. Sequenced input: PBMCs or T cells enriched from blood (not recorded which). CDR3 bases: TGTGCCAGCAGCTTTCCGGGACAGGGGCTCTCTGGGGCCAACGTCCTGACTTTC. This gives the protein CASSFPGQGLSGANVLTF.